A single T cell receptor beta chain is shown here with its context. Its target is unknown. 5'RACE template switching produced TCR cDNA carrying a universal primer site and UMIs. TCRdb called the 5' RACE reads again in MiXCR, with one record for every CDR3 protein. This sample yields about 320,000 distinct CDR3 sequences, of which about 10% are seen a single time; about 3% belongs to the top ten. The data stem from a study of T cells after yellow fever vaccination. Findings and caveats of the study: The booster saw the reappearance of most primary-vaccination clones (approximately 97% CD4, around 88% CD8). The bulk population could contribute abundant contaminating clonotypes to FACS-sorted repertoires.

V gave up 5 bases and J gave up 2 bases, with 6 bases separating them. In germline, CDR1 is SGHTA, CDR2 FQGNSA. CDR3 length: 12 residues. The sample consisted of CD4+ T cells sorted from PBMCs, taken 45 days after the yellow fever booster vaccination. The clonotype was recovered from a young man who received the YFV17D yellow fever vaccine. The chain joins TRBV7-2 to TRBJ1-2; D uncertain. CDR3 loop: CASSPYNYGYTF. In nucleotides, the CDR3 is TGTGCCAGCAGCCCCTACAACTATGGCTACACCTTC.